Sequencing of this T cell receptor (beta chain) was carried out in a study of cytomegalovirus exposure and HLA in healthy donors. Study-level points and caveats: As a later analysis showed, several of the most significant clusters appeared to be linked to common viral pathogens.

PCR was performed using 60 Vbeta and 13 Jbeta primers. Source study methods: Later work found 65 million to 100 million unique TCR beta chains, with 9 million to 13 million shared. The protocol was immunoSEQ multiplex PCR, while the TCRdb copy is restricted to in-frame clones and leaves out a portion. From that table come the V and J calls and clone size; the DNA was used to work out D and trimming. The sample shows fewer than 200,000 clones, around 88% of them seen only once. Regarding this clone: No antigen is known for it.

Germline V gives CDR1 SGHNT, CDR2 YYREEE (reference sequence). This CDR3 is built from 15 residues. V was trimmed by 0 bases and J by 2 bases, leaving 9 bases between them. Sequencing was done on a sample of PBMCs. The TCR originated in a man aged 40-50 years in good health and CMV-seropositive. J is TRBJ2-1 and V is TRBV5-4, with D unresolved. The CDR3 reads CASSLARATYNEQFF. The CDR3, as DNA: TGTGCCAGCAGCTTGGCGAGAGCAACCTACAATGAGCAGTTCTTC.